The 4 T cell receptor beta chains in this list originate from one sample, sequenced in a study of identifying expanded T cells in peripheral blood. Profiling relied on immunoSEQ multiplex PCR, and the TCRdb table lists in-frame clones only, not all of them. The profile shows over 80,000 clones, around 85% of them singletons. The sample consisted of blood. Receptors originate from a person aged 18 to 75 in good health.

V and J are TRBV7-7 and TRBJ2-1, with D possibly TRBD2 on 6 matching bases. Per the germline V gene, CDR1 is SSHAT and CDR2 is FNYEAQ (reference sequence). This CDR3 comprises 13 residues. Trimming left V 3 bases short and J 11 bases short, with 14 bases between. DNA for the CDR3: TGTGCCAGCAGCTTGGGTGGAGGGAACCAGCAGTTCTTC. This gives the protein CASSLGGGNQQFF.

The gene calls are TRBV30 and TRBJ2-5; D is perhaps TRBD2 (6 bases). CDR3 length equals 16 residues. The V end lost 1 base, the J end lost 5 bases, and 20 bases lay between the germline ends. Looked up from germline, CDR1 is GTSNPN and CDR2 is SVGIG (reference sequence). The CDR3 is CAWSAHGSGGTETQYF. Here the CDR3 DNA reads TGTGCCTGGAGTGCCCACGGGTCCGGCGGGACGGAGACCCAGTACTTC.

The genes are TRBV6-6 and TRBJ2-7, with no clear D. CDR1 and CDR2 (germline): MNHNY, SVGAGI (reference sequence). V lost 0 bases and J lost 0, with 9 bases in between. The CDR3 contains 15 residues. CDR3 in amino acids: CASSYSSWGSYEQYF. CDR3 DNA sequence: TGTGCCAGCAGTTACTCGTCCTGGGGCTCCTACGAGCAGTACTTC.

The V gene is TRBV7-2, the J gene TRBJ1-1; 11 bases agree with TRBD1. CDR1 SGHTA and CDR2 FQGNSA come from the germline V gene. The CDR3 is 14 residues long. V lost 6 bases, J lost 5 bases, and 5 bases stayed unmatched. In nucleotides, the CDR3 is TGTGCCAGCAGATCGGACAGGGGGCGGACTGAAGCTTTCTTT. Its translation is CASRSDRGRTEAFF.